The 23 T cell receptor beta chains listed next were all sequenced from one sample in a study of T cell responses to AZD1222 COVID-19 vaccine. Measured with immunoSEQ multiplex PCR; TCRdb has only the in-frame clones, and not every one. The sample lists some 80,000 clones; approximately 90% were seen once. The source was peripheral blood, collected 28 days after the second dose of the MenACWY control vaccine. The source of these receptors is an adult who received the MenACWY meningococcal vaccine as a control.

The chain uses TRBV29-1 and TRBJ2-3; D assignment may be TRBD1 or TRBD2 (5 bases each). Germline values: CDR1 SQVTM, CDR2 ANQGSEA. CDR3 length: 14 amino acids. Trimming removed 3 bases at V and 0 bases at J, with 10 bases between. The CDR3 DNA reads TGCAGCGTTGATTGGGACGGCAGCACAGATACGCAGTATTTT. Amino acids: CSVDWDGSTDTQYF.

The V and J genes are TRBV6-5 and TRBJ1-3; 7 nucleotides align to TRBD1. Germline V CDR1 and CDR2: MNHEY, SVGAGI. The CDR3 has 15 amino acids. J was trimmed by 0 bases and V by 5 bases; bases with no gene match: 4. DNA for the CDR3: TGTGCCAGCAGTCCCGGGACAGCCTCTGGAAACACCATATATTTT. Protein product: CASSPGTASGNTIYF.

This clone has just one count. The chain has TRBV13 and TRBJ2-7; 7 bases are shared with TRBD1. The CDR3 extends over 15 amino acids. The germline gives CDR1 PRHDT, CDR2 FYEKMQ (reference sequence). V trimming: 3 bases; J trimming: 1 base; junction bases outside the gene matches: 6. The CDR3 DNA reads TGTGCCAGCAGCTTCCAAGGGGGCAGATCCTACGAGCAGTACTTC. Its protein product is CASSFQGGRSYEQYF.

This chain joins TRBV5-1 and TRBJ1-4; 8 bases are a match to TRBD1. This CDR3 region has 15 residues. V shed 4 bases and J 4 bases; nucleotides not matched to a gene: 6. Germline assignment: CDR1 SGHRS and CDR2 YFSETQ. CDR3 sequence reads: CASSGGQALNEKLFF. The CDR3 coding sequence is TGCGCCAGCAGCGGGGGACAGGCGCTTAATGAAAAACTGTTTTTT. Drawing the rest from reference TRBV5-1 and TRBJ1-4, the complete variable domain is KAGVTQTPRYLIKTRGQQVTLSCSPISGHRSVSWYQQTPGQGLQFLFEYFSETQRNKGNFPGRFSGRQFSNSRSEMNVSTLELGDSALYLCASSGGQALNEKLFFGSGTQLSVL.

J is TRBJ1-2 and V is TRBV2, with 12 bases aligning to TRBD1. The germline CDR1 and CDR2 sequences are SNHLY and FYNNEI. The CDR3 covers 13 residues. Germline trimming cut 6 bases from V and 6 bases from J; bases unmatched to any gene: 2. The CDR3: CASRGQGAHGYTF. CDR3 DNA: TGTGCCAGCAGGGGACAGGGGGCGCATGGCTACACCTTC.

The chain uses TRBV6-5 and TRBJ1-4, with TRBD1 as a possible D gene (5 bases). Germline assignment: CDR1 MNHEY and CDR2 SVGAGI. Deletions cut 5 bases from V and 3 bases from J, with 13 bases between. The CDR3 has 15 amino acids. In DNA form, the CDR3 reads TGTGCCAGCAGTCGGACACAAGTGGCTAATGAAAAACTGTTTTTT. This translates into CASSRTQVANEKLFF.

The rearrangement uses TRBV6-2 or TRBV6-3 and TRBJ1-1; 7 bases fit TRBD1. In germline, CDR1 is MNHEY, CDR2 SVGEGT. V shed 2 bases and J 1 base; nucleotides not matched to a gene: 10. CDR3 size: 17 residues. CDR3 loop: CASSYEIGGARNTEAFF. The CDR3 DNA reads TGTGCCAGCAGTTACGAGATAGGGGGCGCCAGGAACACTGAAGCTTTCTTT.

The gene calls are TRBV7-2 and TRBJ2-1; D gene uncertain. The V and J ends lost 0 bases and 7 bases respectively, with 10 bases between them. CDR1 SGHTA and CDR2 FQGNSA come from the germline V gene. The CDR3 length is 14 residues. CDR3 coding DNA: TGTGCCAGCAGCTTAGCGGTGGTGGGGAATGAGCAGTTCTTC. This encodes CASSLAVVGNEQFF.

The chain is built from TRBV6-5 and TRBJ2-3; 9 positions agree with TRBD2. Germline CDR1 is MNHEY and CDR2 is SVGAGI. V was pared by 5 bases and J by 1 base, with 4 bases of the junction left unmatched. CDR3 length: 15 amino acids. In DNA, the CDR3 is TGTGCCAGCAGTCTGCAGCGGGGGGGCACAGATACGCAGTATTTT. The encoded protein is CASSLQRGGTDTQYF.

The chain carries TRBV19 and TRBJ2-2; 7 bases match TRBD2. Per germline, CDR1 LNHDA and CDR2 SQIVND (reference sequence). Trimming at V came to 1 base and at J to 1 base, leaving 0 bases not matched to a gene. The CDR3 totals 15 residues. DNA for the CDR3: TGTGCCAGTAGTATAGCGGGGGGGAACACCGGGGAGCTGTTTTTT. It specifies CASSIAGGNTGELFF. Variable domain in full (rest from reference TRBV19 and TRBJ2-2): DGGITQSPKYLFRKEGQNVTLSCEQNLNHDAMYWYRQDPGQGLRLIYYSQIVNDFQKGDIAEGYSVSREKKESFPLTVTSAQKNPTAFYLCASSIAGGNTGELFFGEGSRLTVL.

The chain combines TRBV24-1 with TRBJ2-5; 8 nucleotides match TRBD1. V lost 0 bases to trimming and J lost 5 bases; unmatched junction nucleotides: 10. Germline lookup yields CDR1 KGHDR and CDR2 SFDVKD. The CDR3 consists of 17 residues. The CDR3 is CATSDLPADRVNETQYF. The CDR3 DNA follows: TGTGCCACCAGTGATTTGCCCGCGGACAGGGTTAACGAGACCCAGTACTTC.

The chain uses TRBV21-1 and TRBJ2-7; the table gives TRBD1 as D, unverified against the DNA. TRBV21-1 is marked as a pseudogene. CDR3 length equals 14 residues. CDR3 protein: CASADSGQPYEQYF. In DNA, the CDR3 is TGTGCCAGCGCCGATTCAGGACAGCCCTACGAGCAGTACTTC.

Points on this clone: Other DNA variants within this sample encode the same CDR3. The chain uses TRBV6-5 and TRBJ1-1, with 7 bases fitting TRBD1. The CDR3 covers 15 residues. Germline values: CDR1 MNHEY, CDR2 SVGAGI. V was pared by 5 bases and J by 2 bases, with 8 bases of the junction left unmatched. The CDR3 DNA follows: TGTGCCAGCAGTCTCGGGACAGCCGTAAACACTGAAGCTTTCTTT. It specifies CASSLGTAVNTEAFF.

The V gene is TRBV14, the J gene TRBJ1-2; no firm D call. Per germline, CDR1 SGHDN and CDR2 FVKESK. The germline V and J ends were trimmed by 1 base and 5 bases, with 8 bases remaining between them. CDR3 size: 13 residues. The CDR3 sequence is CASSQGQYYGYTF. The CDR3 DNA follows: TGTGCCAGCAGCCAAGGGCAGTATTATGGCTACACCTTC.

This clone was observed a single time. The chain links TRBV6-6 to TRBJ1-1; D call uncertain. The V gene lost 0 bases and the J gene lost 1 base, with 3 bases spanning the gap. Germline V lookup: CDR1 MNHNY, CDR2 SVGAGI (reference sequence). CDR3 size: 13 residues. The CDR3 sequence: CASSYSSNTEAFF. The DNA for the CDR3 is TGTGCCAGCAGTTACTCATCGAACACTGAAGCTTTCTTT.

V usage is TRBV5-1 and J usage is TRBJ2-7; a weak D match, TRBD1 (6 bases). This CDR3 region has 13 residues. CDR1 and CDR2 (germline): SGHRS, YFSETQ. Trimming removed 1 base from V and 3 bases from J, with 8 bases in between. The CDR3 protein is CASSLRGGYEQYF. The CDR3 nucleotides are TGCGCCAGCAGCTTGAGAGGGGGCTACGAGCAGTACTTC.

The chain uses TRBV19 and TRBJ1-5; the match to TRBD1 covers 7 bases. This CDR3 region has 18 residues. Germline V lookup: CDR1 LNHDA, CDR2 SQIVND (reference sequence). Trimming at V came to 5 bases and at J to 7 bases, leaving 20 bases not matched to a gene. CDR3 coding DNA: TGTGCCAGTAGTGTCCACCTAGGAGGAGGACAGGTGAGCCAGCCCCAGCATTTT. Protein: CASSVHLGGGQVSQPQHF.

The chain carries TRBV5-8 and TRBJ1-5; D is unclear. Germline V lookup: CDR1 SGHTS, CDR2 YDEGEE. V was clipped by 0 bases and J by 1 base, with 5 bases between them. This CDR3 is built from 14 residues. The CDR3 DNA reads as TGTGCCAGCAGCTTGGTTGACAGCAATCAGCCCCAGCATTTT. Its protein is CASSLVDSNQPQHF.

The chain links TRBV30 to TRBJ1-3, with TRBD1 matching 12 bases. Germline CDR1 GTSNPN, CDR2 SVGIG (reference sequence). The junction had 5 bases not matched to a gene; V was cut back by 2 bases and J by 3 bases. There are 16 residues in the CDR3. CDR3 sequence reads: CAWSPGTGGFGNTIYF. In DNA, the CDR3 is TGTGCCTGGAGTCCGGGGACAGGGGGCTTTGGAAACACCATATATTTT.

This clone was counted between two and nine times. The J gene is TRBJ1-1, the V gene TRBV7-8, with D possibly TRBD1 on 5 matching bases. This CDR3 has 13 amino acids. Germline V gene data show CDR1 as SGHVS and CDR2 as FQNEAQ. V was clipped by 4 bases and J by 2 bases, with 8 bases between them. This CDR3 reads CASSSTVNTEAFF. The CDR3 nucleotides are TGTGCCAGCAGCTCGACAGTCAACACTGAAGCTTTCTTT.

This clone was recorded once. The chain employs TRBV30 and TRBJ1-5, with D perhaps TRBD1 (5 bases). The germline V gene encodes CDR1 GTSNPN and CDR2 SVGIG (reference sequence). The CDR3 length is 14 residues. The germline V and J ends were trimmed by 5 bases and 1 base, with 12 bases remaining between them. The CDR3 reads CAWGAGGSNQPQHF. Here the CDR3 DNA reads TGTGCCTGGGGGGCTGGGGGGAGCAATCAGCCCCAGCATTTT.

The chain couples TRBV6-5 to TRBJ1-6; 7 nucleotides agree with TRBD1. V shed 3 bases, J shed 9 bases, and the junction held 5 bases outside the gene matches. The CDR3 extends over 14 amino acids. Per the germline V gene, CDR1 is MNHEY and CDR2 is SVGAGI. The CDR3 loop is CASSYDRATSPLHF. The DNA of the CDR3 is TGTGCCAGCAGTTATGACAGGGCCACTTCACCCCTCCACTTT.

This clone came up once. The V gene is TRBV6-5, the J gene TRBJ2-7; tentatively, D is TRBD1 or TRBD2 (5 bases each). V was trimmed by 11 bases and J by 4 bases, leaving 18 bases between them. The CDR3 covers 13 residues. The germline gives CDR1 MNHEY, CDR2 SVGAGI. The CDR3 loop reads CASRTLKGYEQYF. As DNA, the CDR3 is TGTGCCTCCCGGACTTTAAAGGGGTACGAGCAGTACTTC.